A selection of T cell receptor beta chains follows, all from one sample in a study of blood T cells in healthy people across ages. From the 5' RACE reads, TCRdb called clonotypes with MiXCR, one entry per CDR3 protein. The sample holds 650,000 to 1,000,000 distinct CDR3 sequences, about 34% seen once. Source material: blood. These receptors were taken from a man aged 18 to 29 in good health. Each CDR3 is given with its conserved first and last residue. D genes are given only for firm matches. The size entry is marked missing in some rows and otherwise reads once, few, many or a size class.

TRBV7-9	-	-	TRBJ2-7	TGTGCCAGCAGCCCAAAGGTCCGTATGGGCTACGAGCAGTACTTC	CASSPKVRMGYEQYF
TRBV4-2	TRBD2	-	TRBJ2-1	TGTGCCAGCAGCCAAGATTCTGGGGGGGTAGCGGGAAATAATGAGCAGTTCTTC	CASSQDSGGVAGNNEQFF
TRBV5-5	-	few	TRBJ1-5	TGTGCCAGCAGCGTTGGGAGGGGTTTGGGCCAGCCCCAGCATTTT	CASSVGRGLGQPQHF
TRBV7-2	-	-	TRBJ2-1	TGTGCCAGCAGCTCGGATATCCGACCTAGCTCCGACAATGAGCAGTTCTTC	CASSSDIRPSSDNEQFF
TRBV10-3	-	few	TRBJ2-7	TGTGCCATCAGTCGGGCCGGCTACAATGAGCAGTACTTC	CAISRAGYNEQYF
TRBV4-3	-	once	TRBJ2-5	TGCGCCAGCAGCCAAGGGGCTCCGGGAAGTTACCAAGAGACCCAGTACTTC	CASSQGAPGSYQETQYF
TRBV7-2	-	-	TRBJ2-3	TGTGCCACCAAAGGCAGACTCACAGATACGCAGTATTTT	CATKGRLTDTQYF
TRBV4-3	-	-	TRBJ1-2	TGCGCCAGCAGCCTTTCGAACAGGGTGGGTGGCTACACCTTC	CASSLSNRVGGYTF
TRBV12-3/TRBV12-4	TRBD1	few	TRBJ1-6	TGTGCCAGCAGTTTAGAGGGGGCGAATTCACCCCTCCACTTT	CASSLEGANSPLHF
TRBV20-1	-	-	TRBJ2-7	TGCAGTGCACCTCATTCCGGGACGGCGTCCTACGAGCAGTACTTC	CSAPHSGTASYEQYF
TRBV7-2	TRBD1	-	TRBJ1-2	TGTGCCAGCAGCCCGGGACAGGGGTCGGGGAACTATGGCTACACCTTC	CASSPGQGSGNYGYTF
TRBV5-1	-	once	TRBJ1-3	TGCGCCAGCAGCTTGAGATCGCGCGGGGACACCATATATTTT	CASSLRSRGDTIYF
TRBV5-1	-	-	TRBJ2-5	TGCGCCAGCAGCGTGGATGGACAGAGGAAGACCCAGTACTTC	CASSVDGQRKTQYF
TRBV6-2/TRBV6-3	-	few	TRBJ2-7	TGTGCCAGCAGAAATGCCTACGAGCAGTACTTC	CASRNAYEQYF
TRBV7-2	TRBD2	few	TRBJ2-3	TGTGCCAGCAGCTTAGAATCGCGGGGGGGCTTTCCAGATACGCAGTATTTT	CASSLESRGGFPDTQYF
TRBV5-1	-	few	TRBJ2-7	TGCGCCAGCAGCTTGGTTGCCGGATTCTACGAGCAGTACTTC	CASSLVAGFYEQYF
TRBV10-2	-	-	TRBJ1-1	TGCGCCAGCAGACACGGGACGGCCTTTACTGAAGCTTTCTTT	CASRHGTAFTEAFF
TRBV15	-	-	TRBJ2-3	TGTGCCACCAGCAGAGATCGAGACAGCACAGATACGCAGTATTTT	CATSRDRDSTDTQYF